This TCR beta chain was retrieved from a study of CD8 T cells in ankylosing spondylitis. A note on this clonotype: The antigen remains unidentified.

Findings and limits, study-wide: A number of the motif variants had already been described in reactive arthritis synovial fluid and blood. A TCR beta motif made of under 10 highly homologous variants seemed typical of ankylosing spondylitis blood.

TCRdb reanalysed the 5' RACE reads using MiXCR and keeps one entry per CDR3 protein. The sample holds under 950,000 distinct CDR3 sequences, under 20% seen once. CDR1 and CDR2 from the germline V gene are SGHRS and YFSETQ. The CDR3 extends over 14 amino acids. The V gene lost 4 bases and the J gene lost 2 bases, with 13 bases spanning the gap. The source is a male donor with ankylosing spondylitis. Sequencing input: blood, either unsorted or a sorted T cell fraction (not recorded which). The chain carries TRBV5-1 and TRBJ2-7; D remains ambiguous. The CDR3 DNA reads as TGCGCCAGCAGCCCACCTCAGCGAACCTACGAGCAGTACTTC. This gives the protein CASSPPQRTYEQYF.